This T cell receptor (beta chain) appears in the sequencing data of a study of identical twins. Whole-study findings and limits: Conclusions came from cross-sectional statistical analysis, not from following the same donors.

In TCRdb, the 5' RACE reads were re-called with MiXCR into one record per CDR3 protein. The data show about 330,000 distinct CDR3 sequences, roughly an eighth seen once. To note about this clonotype: Antigen unknown.

Deletions cut 6 bases from V and 7 bases from J, with 10 bases between. This CDR3 contains 12 residues. The V gene's germline CDR1 is SNHLY and CDR2 FYNNEI. The same data also contributed to another study, on yellow fever vaccine responses in identical twins. As reported in that work: Twins' vaccine T cell responses were reported to seem partly convergent and partly personalized.

The clonotype was recovered from a woman aged 18-29 years in good health. Source material: CD8+ T cells sorted from blood. The chain employs TRBV2 and TRBJ2-1; no reliable D call. The CDR3 region has the DNA TGTGCCAGCAGAGAAACAGAAAATGAGCAGTTCTTC. It translates to CASRETENEQFF.